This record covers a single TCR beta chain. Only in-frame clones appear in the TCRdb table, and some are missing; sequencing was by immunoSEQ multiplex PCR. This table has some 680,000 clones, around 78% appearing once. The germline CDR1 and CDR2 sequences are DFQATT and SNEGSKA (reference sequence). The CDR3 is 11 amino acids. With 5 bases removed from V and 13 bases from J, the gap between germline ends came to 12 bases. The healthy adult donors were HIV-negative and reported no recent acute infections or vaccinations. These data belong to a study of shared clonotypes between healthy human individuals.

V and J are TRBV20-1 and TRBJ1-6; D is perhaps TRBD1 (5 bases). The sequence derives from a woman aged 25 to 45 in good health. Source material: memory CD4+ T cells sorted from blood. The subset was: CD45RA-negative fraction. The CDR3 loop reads CSAPRGGPLHF. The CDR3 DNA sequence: TGCAGTGCTCCGAGGGGAGGGCCCCTCCACTTT.